This entry describes one T cell receptor beta chain. Its antigen remains unknown. CD4+ naive, central memory, regulatory and stem cell-like memory subsets were isolated by sorting on CD45RO/CCR7/CD25/CD127/CD95/CD27. This entry belongs to a study of beta chain features in type 1 diabetes. General study points: Shortening that was moderate but significant affected the TCRB CDR3s of Type 1 diabetes patients in all four CD4+ subsets.

The entirety of the isolated RNA underwent reverse transcription, so expressed TCRB transcripts were sequenced. This table comes from immunoSEQ multiplex PCR, and its TCRdb copy is limited to in-frame clones, with some not included. The sample consists of roughly 340,000 clones, approximately 13% of them appearing once. This receptor was obtained from a woman under 30 with type 1 diabetes. The sequencing sample was made of naive CD4+ T cells from blood.

In DNA, the CDR3 is TGTGCCAGCAGTGTCGACGGGTCAGGGGAGGAGACCCAGTACTTC. This codes for CASSVDGSGEETQYF. The V and J genes are TRBV2 and TRBJ2-5; the D gene is possibly TRBD1 (6 bases). Trimming left V 4 bases short and J 5 bases short, with 17 bases between. This CDR3 is built from 15 residues. Germline V gives CDR1 SNHLY, CDR2 FYNNEI. The full variable domain, in which reference TRBV2 and TRBJ2-5 provide the parts outside the CDR3, is EPEVTQTPSHQVTQMGQEVILRCVPISNHLYFYWYRQILGQKVEFLVSFYNNEISEKSEIFDDQFSVERPDGSNFTLKIRSTKLEDSAMYFCASSVDGSGEETQYFGPGTRLLVL.